This T cell receptor beta chain appears in the sequencing data of a study of T cell responses to AZD1222 COVID-19 vaccine (dated by TCRdb to about 2021). Study-wide context: AZD1222 recipients with second doses at about 4 weeks or about 12 weeks were pooled, because spike-specific TCR depth and breadth did not differ between schedules. Trial participants were enrolled by age into subgroups of 18-55, 56-69 and 70-plus years, and about 150, 27 and 61 TCR-sequenced participants, respectively, were included in these subgroups. A total of approximately 240 trial participants underwent TCR sequencing, of whom some 210 received two doses of AZD1222 and some 26 received two doses of the MenACWY control vaccine.

V is pared back by 0 bases and J by 4 bases, with 9 bases lying between the germline termini. The germline V gene provides CDR1 MRHNA and CDR2 SNTAGT. Counted from cysteine to phenylalanine, this CDR3 has 14 amino acids. Only the CDR3 DNA is retained, 42 bases long and in frame from the first base. Study-wide findings and limitations: After two AZD1222 doses, spike-specific TCR breadth and depth were significantly higher than at day 0 and than in MenACWY recipients. In the small 56-69-year group, the increase in depth fell short of significance, most likely because of low power. No day 14 peak-response samples were available, so repertoires were characterized only after the peak T cell response. CD4 TCRs associated with the vaccine covered the entire spike protein, and the dominant responses were in regions 160-218 and 743-854. Reportedly, close to half of the unique spike-specific TCRs recognized epitopes lying outside the regions that are mutated in the B.1.351 and B.1.1.7 variants. Participants were mostly white British, with more females than males. The authors suggested clonal diversity may have been underestimated. Conclusions about previously exposed vaccinees were limited because only six AZD1222 recipients were SARS-CoV-2 seropositive at baseline.

Notes on this clone: Which antigen it targets is not known. No much larger clonotype is one base removed from it; base qualities were not supplied.

The CDR3 regions of human TCRbeta chains were subjected to immunosequencing. As for how the authors treated the data: Repertoire TCRs were matched against a reference library of SARS-CoV-2-specific TCRs generated with the MIRA antigen-specificity platform. Breadth was defined as the fraction of unique TCRs that were SARS-CoV-2-associated, and depth was defined as the fraction of total T cells that were SARS-CoV-2-associated. Using the MIRA data, each spike-specific TCR was assigned both to the spike region to which the TCR was reactive and to a CD4 or CD8 class. Log10-transformed breadth and depth values were compared by one-way ANOVA with Sidak's multiple comparisons tests. The immuneACCESS repertoire file appears here via TCRdb, limited to in-frame rearrangements. These files lack a portion of the clones; in checked studies, under half of the deficit traces to unresolved V genes, and the cause of the others is not known. V and J calls and clone size are copied from that table; D and trimming were computed from the DNA. The sample yields more than 60,000 clones; 84% were counted once. The ten top clones hold over 15% of the sample.

Explained via the paper, the time point label denotes: baseline before first vaccination. Vaccinee samples came from UK trials COV001 and COV002, including a single-blind randomized controlled phase 2/3 trial of AZD1222 (ChAdOx1 nCoV-19) in healthy adults. Trial participant PBMC samples were collected at day 0 and day 28 after the second dose for TCRbeta chain sequencing. This chain joins TRBV6-4 to TRBJ1-2; the D gene cannot be named for sure. The sample in question was peripheral blood, obtained on day 0 of AZD1222 vaccination. This TCR came from an adult in good health. The CDR3 here reads CASSDSALGYGYTF. The nucleotides read TGTGCCAGCAGTGACTCGGCGTTAGGCTATGGCTACACCTTC.